What follows are 10 T cell receptor beta chains derived from one specimen sequenced in a study of T cell responses to AZD1222 COVID-19 vaccine. The protocol was immunoSEQ multiplex PCR, while the TCRdb copy is restricted to in-frame clones and leaves out a portion. The top ten hold about 7% of the sample, which has more than 150,000 clones, less than 90% seen once. Here the sequenced sample was peripheral blood, taken after recovery from COVID-19. The origin of the receptors is an adult who had recovered from COVID-19.

The chain employs TRBV7-9 and TRBJ2-7, with D perhaps assigned TRBD1 or TRBD2 (5 bases each). In germline, CDR1 is SEHNR, CDR2 FQNEAQ (reference sequence). This CDR3 is 14 amino acids long. V dropped 4 bases and J dropped 9 bases, with 19 bases sitting between them. CDR3 nucleotides: TGTGCCAGCAGCTACGGGGCTAATCACGAGTGGCAGTACTTC. This encodes CASSYGANHEWQYF.

A word on this clone: The junction does not match germline at one end; this may be a read error. The chain combines TRBV12-3 or TRBV12-4 with TRBJ2-7; the match to TRBD1 covers 10 bases. The length of the CDR3 is 13 residues. CDR3 amino acids: CASSPRGGGQGWF. CDR3 DNA: TGTGCCAGCAGTCCACGGGGAGGGGGACAGGGGTGGTTC.

This clone was found a few times. The chain links TRBV28 to TRBJ1-2, with TRBD1 matching over 7 bases. The ends lost 1 base at V and 4 bases at J; junction bases unmatched: 6. The CDR3 covers 15 residues. Germline assignment: CDR1 MDHEN and CDR2 SYDVKM. This chain's CDR3 is CASSLLGRGTYGYTF. In DNA, the CDR3 is TGTGCCAGCAGTTTATTGGGCAGGGGGACCTATGGCTACACCTTC.

This chain links TRBV12-5 with TRBJ2-3, with TRBD2 matching over 9 bases. The CDR3 length is 14 residues. The V segment lost 7 bases and the J segment 2 bases; nucleotides outside the gene matches: 4. Germline CDR1 reads LGHNT; CDR2 reads FRNRAP. This CDR3 reads CASERGDNTDTQYF. The CDR3 bases are TGTGCTAGTGAGCGGGGGGATAACACAGATACGCAGTATTTT.

V usage is TRBV15 and J usage is TRBJ2-2; D might be TRBD2 (6 bases). V shed 1 base and J shed 4 bases, with 13 bases lying between them. This CDR3 region has 16 residues. CDR1 LNHNV and CDR2 YYDKDF come from the germline V gene (reference sequence). The CDR3 spells CATSRVRDFGTGELFF. CDR3 DNA: TGTGCCACCAGCAGAGTCAGGGACTTTGGCACCGGGGAGCTGTTTTTT.

The V and J genes are TRBV18 and TRBJ1-1, with a possible D match to TRBD1 (5 bases). The CDR3 is 14 amino acids. The V and J ends lost 10 bases and 0 bases respectively, with 15 bases between them. Germline lookup yields CDR1 KGHSH and CDR2 LQKENI. CDR3 bases: TGTGCCACCAACGCCCGACAGTTGAACACTGAAGCTTTCTTT. Encoded protein: CATNARQLNTEAFF.

The chain joins TRBV10-3 to TRBJ2-7; the D gene is possibly TRBD1 (5 bases). The ends were cut back, 3 bases at V and 0 bases at J, with 15 bases in the middle. Germline V CDR1 and CDR2: ENHRY, SYGVKD. The CDR3 is 16 residues long. The CDR3 reads CAISESSSQVSYEQYF. CDR3 DNA sequence: TGTGCCATCAGTGAATCGTCGTCACAGGTCTCCTACGAGCAGTACTTC.

The sample holds one count of this clone. J is TRBJ1-2 and V is TRBV28; no reliable D call. V lost 6 bases, J lost 0 bases, and 5 bases lay in between. Germline CDR1 is MDHEN and CDR2 is SYDVKM. This CDR3 is built from 12 residues. For the CDR3, the DNA is TGTGCCAGCAGCCGGTCTAACTATGGCTACACCTTC. Translation gives CASSRSNYGYTF.

The chain uses TRBV5-1 and TRBJ1-6; a weak D match, TRBD1 (5 bases). From germline, CDR1 is SGHRS and CDR2 YFSETQ. There are 19 residues in the CDR3. Trimming took 0 bases from V and 0 from J, leaving 16 bases between them. Here the CDR3 reads CASSLAHGRGSSYNSPLHF. The CDR3 bases are TGCGCCAGCAGCTTGGCCCACGGCCGGGGGAGCTCCTATAATTCACCCCTCCACTTT.

This chain connects TRBV19 to TRBJ1-1; D might be TRBD1 (5 bases). The CDR3 is made up of 18 amino acids. V was cut by 4 bases and J by 1 base, with 22 bases left in between. Germline CDR1 LNHDA, CDR2 SQIVND (reference sequence). The DNA of the CDR3 is TGTGCCAGTAGTACACGGGGGATAGTCGGAGTCGGGAACACTGAAGCTTTCTTT. As protein: CASSTRGIVGVGNTEAFF. Based on the CDR3 plus reference TRBV19 and TRBJ1-1, the full variable domain is DGGITQSPKYLFRKEGQNVTLSCEQNLNHDAMYWYRQDPGQGLRLIYYSQIVNDFQKGDIAEGYSVSREKKESFPLTVTSAQKNPTAFYLCASSTRGIVGVGNTEAFFGQGTRLTVV.